This TCR beta chain was identified during a study of molecular identifiers for immune sequencing clone quantification. Only a few counts were recorded for this clonotype. Its antigen is unknown. MiXCR was run by TCRdb on the PCR reads, yielding one entry per CDR3 protein. The table shows hundreds of thousands of distinct CDR3 sequences, with just under 20% occurring only once. Germline lookup yields CDR1 LGHNA and CDR2 YSLEER. CDR3 length equals 19 residues. The V end was cut by 0 bases, the J end by 0 bases, with 20 bases between. Points from the study as a whole: The study found clones above 20 RNA copies held over 99% of effector molecules and under 1% in naive cells.

The rearrangement links TRBV4-3 to TRBJ1-2, with D possibly being TRBD1 (6 bases). This TCR was recovered from a human donor in good health. Some libraries in this study had Jurkat cell RNA spiked in. The sample consisted of naive CD8+ T cells from blood, with Jurkat cell RNA spiked in. The subset denotes: FACS-sorted CD8+CD4-CCR7+CD45RA+ naive T cells. The DNA for the CDR3 is TGCGCCAGCAGCCAAGATTCCACCGCAGGGGCGCTAGCTAACTATGGCTACACCTTC. Its translation is CASSQDSTAGALANYGYTF.